This T cell receptor (beta chain) was captured in a study of radiation and T cells in renal cell carcinoma. Background on the study: Nephrectomy followed 15 Gy stereotactic body radiation by 4 weeks.

Measured with immunoSEQ multiplex PCR; TCRdb has only the in-frame clones, and not every one. The sample holds approximately 140,000 clones, 88% seen once. A remark on this clone: The antigen is not known.

Broader study findings: From baseline, blood top tumor clonotypes peaked at 2 weeks post-radiation.

The time point denotes: baseline pretreatment blood. Treatment denoted: 15 Gy SBRT to primary tumor, nephrectomy 4 weeks later. The CDR3 consists of 16 residues. V was pared by 3 bases and J by 0 bases, with 9 bases between. Germline values: CDR1 LNHNV, CDR2 YYDKDF (reference sequence). The V and J genes are TRBV15 and TRBJ2-6; tentative D call: TRBD2 (6 bases). Sequences were derived from blood, sampled from a patient whose treatment included radiotherapy and nephrectomy. This sequence was found in a woman aged 65 to 85 with renal cell carcinoma. The CDR3 nucleotides are TGTGCCACCAGCAGCGGGGGAGGCTCTGGGGCCAACGTCCTGACTTTC. This codes for CATSSGGGSGANVLTF.